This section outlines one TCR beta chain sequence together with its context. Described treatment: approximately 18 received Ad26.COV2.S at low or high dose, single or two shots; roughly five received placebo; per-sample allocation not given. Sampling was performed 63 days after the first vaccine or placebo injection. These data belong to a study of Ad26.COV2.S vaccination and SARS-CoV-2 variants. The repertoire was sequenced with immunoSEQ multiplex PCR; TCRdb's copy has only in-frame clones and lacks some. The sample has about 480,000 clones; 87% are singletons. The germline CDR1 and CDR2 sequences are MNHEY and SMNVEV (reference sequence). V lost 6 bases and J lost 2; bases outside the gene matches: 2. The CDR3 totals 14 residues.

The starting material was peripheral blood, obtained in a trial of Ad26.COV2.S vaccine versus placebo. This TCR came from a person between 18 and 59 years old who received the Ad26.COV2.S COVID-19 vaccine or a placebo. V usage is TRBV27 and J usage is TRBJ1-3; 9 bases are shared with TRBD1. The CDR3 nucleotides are TGTGCCAGCAGGAACAGGGGGCCTGGAAACACCATATATTTT. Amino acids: CASRNRGPGNTIYF.